The present entry profiles one T cell receptor beta chain with its context. The data were obtained in a study of blood T cell repertoires in COVID-19. Whole-study context: Collection of acute and convalescent COVID-19 samples took place in the United States, Italy and Spain. PBMCs, B-cell-depleted T cells, or T cells provided the cDNA or gDNA that made up the material.

The germline V gene encodes CDR1 LNHNV and CDR2 YYDKDF (reference sequence). Trimming cost V 3 bases and J 3 bases; bases outside gene matches: 5. There are 15 residues in the CDR3. Authors' methods: Nucleated cell number was recorded as an estimate derived from reference gene primer amplification. Data came from immunoSEQ multiplex PCR; TCRdb stores just in-frame clones and leaves some out. V, J and clone size are taken as reported in that table, and D and trimming were inferred from the DNA itself. The table includes about 190,000 clones, around 90% detected once. Input material: peripheral blood. This TCR derives from a man aged 50 to 59 with acute or convalescent COVID-19. This rearrangement joins TRBV15 to TRBJ1-2, with 9 bases aligning to TRBD1. In nucleotides, the CDR3 is TGTGCCACCAGCAGCGGGACAGGGTGGGACTATGGCTACACCTTC. Translated: CATSSGTGWDYGYTF.